The T cell receptor beta chain described here comes from a study of identical twins. Each CDR3 protein gets one entry after TCRdb re-called the 5' RACE reads with MiXCR. The sample has 460,000 or so distinct CDR3 sequences, 14% seen once. Worth noting for this clonotype: Its antigen is undetermined.

Findings and caveats of the study: Weaker excess twin sharing was observed in beta out-of-frame sequences.

The CDR3 contains 15 residues. The germline V gene has CDR1 SGHRS and CDR2 YFSETQ. The V gene end was trimmed by 4 bases and the J gene end by 9 bases; junction bases not matched to a gene: 10. These same data were also listed under a study on yellow fever vaccine responses in identical twins.

This sequence joins TRBV5-1 and TRBJ2-1, with 10 positions matching TRBD2. Specimen: CD4+ T cells sorted from blood. This receptor was identified in a woman younger than 35 in good health. CDR3 nucleotides: TGCGCCAGCAGCATTGTCGCTAGCGGGGGCACTGAGCAGTTCTTC. Translated: CASSIVASGGTEQFF.